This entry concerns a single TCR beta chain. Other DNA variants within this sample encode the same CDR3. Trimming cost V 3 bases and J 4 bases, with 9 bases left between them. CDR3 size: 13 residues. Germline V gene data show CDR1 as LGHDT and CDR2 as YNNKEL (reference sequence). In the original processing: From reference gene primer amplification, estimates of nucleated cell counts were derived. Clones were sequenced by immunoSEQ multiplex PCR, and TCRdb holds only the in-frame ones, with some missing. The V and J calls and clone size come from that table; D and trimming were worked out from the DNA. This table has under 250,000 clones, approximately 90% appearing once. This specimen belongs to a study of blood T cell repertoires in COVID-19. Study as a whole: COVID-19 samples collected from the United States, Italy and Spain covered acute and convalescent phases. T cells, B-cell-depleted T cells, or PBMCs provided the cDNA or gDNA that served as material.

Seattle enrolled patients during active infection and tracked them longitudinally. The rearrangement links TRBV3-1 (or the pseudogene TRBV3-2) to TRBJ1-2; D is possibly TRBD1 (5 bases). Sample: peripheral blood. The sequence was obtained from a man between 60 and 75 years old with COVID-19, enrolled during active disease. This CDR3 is CASSQGQLYGYTF. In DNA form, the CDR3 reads TGTGCCAGCAGCCAGGGGCAGCTCTATGGCTACACCTTC.